Listed below are T cell receptor beta chains from one sample, sequenced in a study of T cell responses to AZD1222 COVID-19 vaccine. The table came from immunoSEQ multiplex PCR; TCRdb's copy has only in-frame clones and leaves some out. The sample lists about 25,000 clones, approximately 90% occurring once. Sequences were derived from peripheral blood, sampled 28 days after the second AZD1222 dose. These TCRs come from an adult who received the AZD1222 COVID-19 vaccine. CDR3s include the opening cysteine and the closing phenylalanine or tryptophan. Each record gives: V gene, D gene, clone size, J gene, CDR3 protein, CDR3 DNA. A D gene is named only where the DNA matches it firmly. Size tells how often a clone was seen (once, few, many) or the class of an expanded clone, and some rows leave it out.

v_call: TRBV5-1
d_call: TRBD1
clone_size: -
j_call: TRBJ1-2
cdr3_aa: CASSLAAGQGYGYTF
cdr3_nt: TGCGCCAGCAGCTTGGCCGCGGGACAGGGCTATGGCTACACCTTC

v_call: TRBV19
d_call: -
clone_size: -
j_call: TRBJ1-1
cdr3_aa: CASSPPPGTTAVFAAEAFF
cdr3_nt: TGTGCCAGTAGTCCGCCCCCGGGGACAACGGCCGTCTTTGCTGCTGAAGCTTTCTTT

v_call: TRBV6-5
d_call: -
clone_size: -
j_call: TRBJ1-3
cdr3_aa: CASVGTGNTIYF
cdr3_nt: TGTGCCAGCGTCGGGACTGGAAACACCATATATTTT

v_call: TRBV28
d_call: -
clone_size: -
j_call: TRBJ1-5
cdr3_aa: CAGGSGQPVLNQPQHF
cdr3_nt: TGTGCCGGAGGTTCCGGACAGCCCGTACTAAATCAGCCCCAGCATTTT

v_call: TRBV29-1
d_call: -
clone_size: -
j_call: TRBJ1-4
cdr3_aa: CSVESGDNEKLFF
cdr3_nt: TGCAGCGTTGAGTCGGGCGATAATGAAAAACTGTTTTTT

v_call: TRBV28
d_call: -
clone_size: -
j_call: TRBJ1-5
cdr3_aa: CASSFRPLRRGLYQPQHF
cdr3_nt: TGTGCCAGCAGTTTTCGTCCCCTCAGGCGGGGGCTGTATCAGCCCCAGCATTTT

v_call: TRBV7-8
d_call: -
clone_size: -
j_call: TRBJ2-1
cdr3_aa: CASSLSEYNEQFF
cdr3_nt: TGTGCCAGCAGCTTATCGGAGTACAATGAGCAGTTCTTC

v_call: TRBV28
d_call: -
clone_size: -
j_call: TRBJ1-3
cdr3_aa: CASSPGTASGNTIYF
cdr3_nt: TGTGCCAGCAGTCCAGGGACGGCGTCTGGAAACACCATATATTTT

v_call: TRBV29-1
d_call: -
clone_size: -
j_call: TRBJ1-4
cdr3_aa: CSAGITDEKLFF
cdr3_nt: TGCAGCGCTGGGATCACGGACGAAAAACTGTTTTTT

v_call: TRBV12-3/TRBV12-4
d_call: -
clone_size: once
j_call: TRBJ1-5
cdr3_aa: CASSPLQKPQHF
cdr3_nt: TGTGCCAGCAGTCCTCTACAGAAGCCCCAGCATTTT

v_call: TRBV12-3/TRBV12-4
d_call: -
clone_size: -
j_call: TRBJ1-1
cdr3_aa: CASSGTLNTEAFF
cdr3_nt: TGTGCCAGCAGCGGGACACTGAACACTGAAGCTTTCTTT

v_call: TRBV28
d_call: -
clone_size: -
j_call: TRBJ1-1
cdr3_aa: CASKENTEAFF
cdr3_nt: TGTGCCAGCAAAGAGAACACTGAAGCTTTCTTT

v_call: TRBV27
d_call: -
clone_size: -
j_call: TRBJ2-1
cdr3_aa: CASSPRTPGGEQFF
cdr3_nt: TGTGCCAGCAGTCCCAGGACCCCGGGCGGTGAGCAGTTCTTC

v_call: TRBV18
d_call: -
clone_size: -
j_call: TRBJ2-5
cdr3_aa: CASSPGATETQYF
cdr3_nt: TGTGCCAGCTCACCGGGTGCCACAGAGACCCAGTACTTC

v_call: TRBV18
d_call: TRBD1
clone_size: -
j_call: TRBJ2-5
cdr3_aa: CASSPRTGQETQYF
cdr3_nt: TGTGCCAGCTCACCCAGGACAGGGCAAGAGACCCAGTACTTC